This TCR beta chain came from a study of T-cell memory formation after mild COVID-19. Findings and limits, study-wide: The pre-infection memory compartment contained some responding clones, suggesting cross-reactive memory joined.

Unmatched junction bases numbered 11, after V lost 5 bases and J lost 2 bases. The CDR3 totals 17 residues. Constant-segment-primed 5'RACE gave TCR alpha and TCR beta cDNA libraries with sample barcodes and UMIs. TCRdb analysed the 5' RACE reads with MiXCR anew, one entry per CDR3 protein. The data hold tens of thousands of distinct CDR3 sequences, with about 12% observed a single time. This clonotype was counted only a few times. Its antigen is still unknown. The sequence came from a man aged 18 to 29 who had mild COVID-19 (a few samples of this study predate the infection). Cell type and time point are not known. Material for sequencing was PBMCs or a T cell subset sorted from them (not recorded which). The chain carries TRBV12-3 or TRBV12-4 and TRBJ1-3; TRBD1 agrees at 8 bases. CDR3 protein: CASSTGQGPYAGNTIYF. CDR3 nucleotides: TGTGCCAGCAGTACCGGACAGGGCCCGTACGCTGGAAACACCATATATTTT.